This T cell receptor (beta chain) was identified during a study of cytomegalovirus exposure and HLA in healthy donors (dated by TCRdb to the late 2010s). Study-wide context: According to a later analysis, one platform produced both the roughly 130 validation repertoires and the approximately 600 repertoires of the first cohort. In addition to the first cohort of 666 subjects, a separate validation cohort of 100 to 150 different subjects was used. The study aimed to test whether signatures of past pathogen exposure could be identified by cataloging public T cell receptors. To predict cytomegalovirus infection status, the study combined high-throughput TCR immunosequencing, statistical association of individual TCRs with disease status, and machine learning.

Reading the germline V gene gives CDR1 SGHTA and CDR2 FQGNSA. Spanning cysteine to phenylalanine, the CDR3 consists of 14 amino acids. Only CDR3 DNA remains: 42 bases, in frame from the first base. V is clipped by 4 bases and J by 0 bases, and the sequence between their germline boundaries is 7 bases long. The donors belonged to the validation cohort of around 110 subjects, which was separate from the approximately 700-subject first cohort. The library was produced with the immunoSEQ multiplex PCR assay. As for the original processing: A statistical classification framework was built to diagnose cytomegalovirus status from the catalog of TCR beta chain sequences. In its TCRdb copy, this immuneACCESS table keeps in-frame sequences only and misses some clones. Where compared with another copy, unresolved V genes explain less than half of these, and the others have no known cause. D and trimming were read from the DNA, whereas the V and J calls and clone size are those reported in that table. This sample is represented by around 130,000 clones; about 90% of them were singletons. 3% to 3.5% of the sample is taken by the ten largest.

About this clone itself: This receptor's antigen is unknown. The record has no base qualities; no much larger clone is one base away.

Findings and caveats that apply to the study as a whole: Across donors, most TCR sequences were observed very rarely, whereas some public TCRs were present in many individuals. All 120 or so repertoires were used to score co-occurrence in the validation cohort in a later analysis, because that analysis had no HLA typing for the cohort. According to the authors, the approach could potentially be generalized to other disease states and immunological phenotypes. The study gave a list of 150 to 200 TCR beta chains associated with cytomegalovirus. Three of the identified cytomegalovirus-associated TCR beta chains were confirmed in vitro to be specific for cytomegalovirus antigens. The classifier was reported to diagnose cytomegalovirus status with high specificity and sensitivity in both the original and validation cohorts. Of the cluster scores, approximately 95% were above 0 in a later analysis, which found that TCRs clustered in the first cohort also tended to co-occur in the 120 or so validation repertoires.

Sequences were obtained from PBMCs. This receptor was obtained from a man younger than 40 in good health and CMV-seronegative. The V and J genes are TRBV7-2 and TRBJ2-4; the D gene cannot be named for sure. The CDR3 protein sequence reads: CASSSGQAKNIQYF. The sequenced DNA: TGTGCCAGCAGCTCGGGTCAAGCCAAAAACATTCAGTACTTC.